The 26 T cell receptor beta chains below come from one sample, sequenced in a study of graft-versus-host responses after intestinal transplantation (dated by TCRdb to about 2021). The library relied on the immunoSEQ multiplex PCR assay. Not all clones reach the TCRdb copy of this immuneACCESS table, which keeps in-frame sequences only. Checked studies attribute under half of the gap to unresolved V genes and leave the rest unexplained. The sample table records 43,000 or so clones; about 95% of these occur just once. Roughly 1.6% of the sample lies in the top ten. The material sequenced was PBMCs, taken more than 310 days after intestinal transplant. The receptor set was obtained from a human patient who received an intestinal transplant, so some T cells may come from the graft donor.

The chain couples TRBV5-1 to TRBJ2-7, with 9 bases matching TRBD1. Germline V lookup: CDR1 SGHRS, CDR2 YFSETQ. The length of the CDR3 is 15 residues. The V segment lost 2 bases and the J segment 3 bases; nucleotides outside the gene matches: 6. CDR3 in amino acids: CASSFGTGNIYEQYF. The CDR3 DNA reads TGCGCCAGCAGCTTCGGGACAGGGAATATCTACGAGCAGTACTTC.

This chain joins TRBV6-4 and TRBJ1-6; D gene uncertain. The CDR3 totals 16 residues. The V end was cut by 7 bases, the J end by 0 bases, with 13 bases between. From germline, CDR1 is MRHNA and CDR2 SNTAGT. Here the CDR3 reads CASIPKSSSYNSPLHF. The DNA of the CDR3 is TGTGCCAGCATTCCCAAGTCAAGCTCCTATAATTCACCCCTCCACTTT.

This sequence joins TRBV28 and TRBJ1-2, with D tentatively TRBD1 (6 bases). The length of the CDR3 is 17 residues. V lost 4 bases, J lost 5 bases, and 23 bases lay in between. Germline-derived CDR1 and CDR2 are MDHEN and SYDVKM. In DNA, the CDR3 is TGTGCCAGCAGTTCCCCCCGGACAGTCTCCCCCCCTTATGGCTACACCTTC. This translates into CASSSPRTVSPPYGYTF.

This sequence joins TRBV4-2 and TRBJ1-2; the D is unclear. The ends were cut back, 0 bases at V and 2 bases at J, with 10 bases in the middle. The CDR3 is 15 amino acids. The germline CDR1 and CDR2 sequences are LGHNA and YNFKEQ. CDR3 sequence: CASSQDFSVNYGYTF. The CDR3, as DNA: TGTGCCAGCAGCCAAGATTTCAGCGTGAACTATGGCTACACCTTC.

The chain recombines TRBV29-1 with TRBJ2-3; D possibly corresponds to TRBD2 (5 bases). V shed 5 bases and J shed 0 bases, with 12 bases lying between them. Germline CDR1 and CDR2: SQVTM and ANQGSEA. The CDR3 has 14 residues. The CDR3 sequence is CSVIRGTSTDTQYF. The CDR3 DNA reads TGCAGCGTTATACGGGGAACTAGCACAGATACGCAGTATTTT.

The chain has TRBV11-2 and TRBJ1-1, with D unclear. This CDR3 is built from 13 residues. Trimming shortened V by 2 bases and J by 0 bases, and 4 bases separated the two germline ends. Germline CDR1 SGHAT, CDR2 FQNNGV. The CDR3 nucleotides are TGTGCCAGCAGCTTACAGATGAACACTGAAGCTTTCTTT. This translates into CASSLQMNTEAFF.

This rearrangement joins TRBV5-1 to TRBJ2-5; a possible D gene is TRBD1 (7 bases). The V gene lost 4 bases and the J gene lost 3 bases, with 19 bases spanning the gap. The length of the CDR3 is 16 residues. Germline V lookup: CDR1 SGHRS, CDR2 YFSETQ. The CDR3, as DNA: TGCGCCAGCAGCACAGGCCCGACAGGGACTGAAGAGACCCAGTACTTC. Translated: CASSTGPTGTEETQYF.

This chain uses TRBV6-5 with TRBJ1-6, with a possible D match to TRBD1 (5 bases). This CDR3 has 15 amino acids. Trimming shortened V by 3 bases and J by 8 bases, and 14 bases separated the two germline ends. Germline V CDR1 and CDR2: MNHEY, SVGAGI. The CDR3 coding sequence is TGTGCCAGCAGTTATAACAGGCCCAGTGATTCACCCCTCCACTTT. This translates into CASSYNRPSDSPLHF.

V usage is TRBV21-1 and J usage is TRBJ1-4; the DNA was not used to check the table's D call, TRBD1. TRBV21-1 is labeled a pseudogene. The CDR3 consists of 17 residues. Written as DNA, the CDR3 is TGTGCCAGCAGCAAAAAAAAAGAGGGACAGGGTGGCGAAAAACTGTTTTTT. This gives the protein CASSKKKEGQGGEKLFF.

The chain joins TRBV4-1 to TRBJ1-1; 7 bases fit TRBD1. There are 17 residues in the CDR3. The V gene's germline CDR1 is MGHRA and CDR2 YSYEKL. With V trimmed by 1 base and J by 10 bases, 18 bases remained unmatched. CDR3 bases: TGCGCCAGCAGCCAAGCCATCCTCCTAACAGGGGACGCCCTAGCTTTCTTT. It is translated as CASSQAILLTGDALAFF.

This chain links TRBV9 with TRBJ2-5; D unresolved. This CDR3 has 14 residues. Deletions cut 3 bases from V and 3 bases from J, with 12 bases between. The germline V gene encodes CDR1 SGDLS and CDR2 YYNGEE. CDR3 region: CASSATQMEETQYF. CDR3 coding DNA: TGTGCCAGCAGCGCGACACAAATGGAAGAGACCCAGTACTTC.

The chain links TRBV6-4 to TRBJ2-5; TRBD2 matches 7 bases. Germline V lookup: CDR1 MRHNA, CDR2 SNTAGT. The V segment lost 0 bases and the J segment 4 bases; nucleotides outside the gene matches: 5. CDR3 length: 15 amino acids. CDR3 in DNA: TGTGCCAGCAGTGACTCGGGACTACCGGGAGAGACCCAGTACTTC. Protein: CASSDSGLPGETQYF.

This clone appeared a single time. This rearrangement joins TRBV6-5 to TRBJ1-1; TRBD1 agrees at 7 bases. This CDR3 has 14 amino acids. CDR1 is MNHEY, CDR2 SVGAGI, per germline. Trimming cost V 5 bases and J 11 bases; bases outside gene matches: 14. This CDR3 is CASSPRTGGFRAFF. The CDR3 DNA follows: TGTGCCAGCAGTCCGCGGACAGGCGGTTTTAGGGCTTTCTTT.

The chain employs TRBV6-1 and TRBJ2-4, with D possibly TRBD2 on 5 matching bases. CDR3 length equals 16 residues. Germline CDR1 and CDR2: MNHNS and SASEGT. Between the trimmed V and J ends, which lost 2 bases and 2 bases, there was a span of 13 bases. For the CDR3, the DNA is TGTGCCAGCAGTGAATTATTAGCGTCTACCAAAAACATTCAGTACTTC. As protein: CASSELLASTKNIQYF.

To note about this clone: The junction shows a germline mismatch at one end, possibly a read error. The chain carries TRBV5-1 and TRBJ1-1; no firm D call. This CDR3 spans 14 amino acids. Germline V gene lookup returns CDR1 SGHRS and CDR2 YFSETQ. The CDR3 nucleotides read TGCGACAGCAGCCCTCGGGGAGAAAACACTGAAGCTTTCTTT. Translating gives CDSSPRGENTEAFF.

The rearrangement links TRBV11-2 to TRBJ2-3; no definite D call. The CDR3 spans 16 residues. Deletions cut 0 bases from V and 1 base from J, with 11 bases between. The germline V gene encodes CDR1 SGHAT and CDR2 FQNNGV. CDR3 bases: TGTGCCAGCAGCTTAGATGGAATCGGTCGCACAGATACGCAGTATTTT. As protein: CASSLDGIGRTDTQYF.

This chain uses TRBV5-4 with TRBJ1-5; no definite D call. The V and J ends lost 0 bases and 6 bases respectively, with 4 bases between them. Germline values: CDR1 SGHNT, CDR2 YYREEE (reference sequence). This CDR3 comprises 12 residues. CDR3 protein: CASSLGRQPQHF. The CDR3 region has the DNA TGTGCCAGCAGCTTGGGCCGTCAGCCCCAGCATTTT.

The CDR3 nucleotides are TGTGCCATCAGTGAGGCTCCCTCGGTCTCTCACACTGAAGCTTTCTTT. This codes for CAISEAPSVSHTEAFF. The chain links TRBV10-3 to TRBJ1-1; D uncertain. The V gene lost 2 bases and the J gene lost 3 bases, with 16 bases spanning the gap. The germline gives CDR1 ENHRY, CDR2 SYGVKD. The length of the CDR3 is 16 residues.

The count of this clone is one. The CDR3 sequence: CASSVLAGDYNEQFF. For the CDR3, the DNA is TGTGCCAGCAGTGTACTAGCGGGGGACTACAATGAGCAGTTCTTC. J is TRBJ2-1 and V is TRBV2; TRBD2 matches at 11 bases. CDR1 and CDR2 from the germline V gene are SNHLY and FYNNEI. This CDR3 is 15 amino acids long. V dropped 4 bases and J dropped 3; count of bases not matched to a gene: 2.

This chain's CDR3 is CASSTYLGSTDTQYF. CDR3 bases: TGTGCCAGCAGCACGTACCTCGGCAGCACAGATACGCAGTATTTT. The rearrangement uses TRBV21-1 and TRBJ2-3. TRBV21-1 is designated a pseudogene. The CDR3 consists of 15 residues.

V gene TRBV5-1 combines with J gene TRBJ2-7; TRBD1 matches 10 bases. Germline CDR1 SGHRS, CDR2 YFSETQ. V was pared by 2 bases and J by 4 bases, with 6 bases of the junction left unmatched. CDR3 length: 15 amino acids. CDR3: CASSLLGTGVYEQYF. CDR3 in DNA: TGCGCCAGCAGCTTATTGGGGACAGGGGTTTACGAGCAGTACTTC.

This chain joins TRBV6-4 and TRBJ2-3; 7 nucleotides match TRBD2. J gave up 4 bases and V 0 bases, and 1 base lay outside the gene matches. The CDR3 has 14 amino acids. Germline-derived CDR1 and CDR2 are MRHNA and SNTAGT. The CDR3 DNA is TGTGCCAGCAGTGACTCGCGGGAGCCAGATACGCAGTATTTT. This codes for CASSDSREPDTQYF.

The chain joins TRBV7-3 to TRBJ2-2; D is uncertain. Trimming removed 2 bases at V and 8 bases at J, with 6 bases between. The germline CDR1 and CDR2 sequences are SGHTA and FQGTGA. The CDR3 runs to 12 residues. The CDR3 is CASSLPRGELFF. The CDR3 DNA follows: TGTGCCAGCAGCTTACCCCGGGGGGAGCTGTTTTTT.

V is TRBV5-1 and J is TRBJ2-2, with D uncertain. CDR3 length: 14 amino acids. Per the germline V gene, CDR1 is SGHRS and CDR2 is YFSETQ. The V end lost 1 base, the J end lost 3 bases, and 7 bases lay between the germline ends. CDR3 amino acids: CASSLWDDTGELFF. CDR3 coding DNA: TGCGCCAGCAGCTTGTGGGATGACACCGGGGAGCTGTTTTTT.

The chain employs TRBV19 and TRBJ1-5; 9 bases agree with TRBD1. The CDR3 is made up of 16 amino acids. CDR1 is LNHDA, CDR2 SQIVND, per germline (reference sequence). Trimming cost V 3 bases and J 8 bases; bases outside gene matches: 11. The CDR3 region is CASSIQGPGQGEPQHF. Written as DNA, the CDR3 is TGTGCCAGTAGTATCCAGGGGCCGGGACAGGGCGAGCCCCAGCATTTT.

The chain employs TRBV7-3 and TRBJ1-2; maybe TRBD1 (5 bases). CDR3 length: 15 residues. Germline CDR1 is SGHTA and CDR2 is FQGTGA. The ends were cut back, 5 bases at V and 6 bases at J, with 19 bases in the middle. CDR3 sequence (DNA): TGTGCCAGCAGCCCCGGTGGGGCAGTTTGGGATGGCTACACCTTC. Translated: CASSPGGAVWDGYTF.